This TCR beta chain was sequenced for a study of T cells after posttransplantation cyclophosphamide. Whole-study results and caveats: Tissue-infiltrating T cells from skin or gut overlapped little with blood T cells. Later blood repertoires were often dominated by clones from the donor CD8+ memory compartment.

Looked up from germline, CDR1 is MNHNS and CDR2 is SASEGT. The germline V and J ends were trimmed by 5 bases and 4 bases, with 12 bases remaining between them. The CDR3 runs to 14 residues. There are many counts of this clone. Its antigen remains unidentified. Here immunoSEQ multiplex PCR was the method, and the copy in TCRdb shows in-frame clones only, minus some. The sample lists approximately 5,400 clones, none appearing once, the ten largest making up around 23%. Treatment was busulfan-fludarabine conditioning, a marrow graft, and cyclophosphamide on days +3 and +4. The clonotype comes from a male patient in his sixties who received an allogeneic stem cell transplant from a related donor, was CMV-positive, and had no GVHD. Some T cells may possibly be graft donor cells. Sequenced here: PBMCs, sampled after allogeneic stem cell transplant with posttransplant cyclophosphamide. This chain links TRBV6-1 with TRBJ1-5, with D perhaps matching TRBD1 (6 bases). The DNA for the CDR3 is TGTGCCAGCAGTAACCAGGGGTGGAATCAGCCCCAGCATTTT. The encoded protein is CASSNQGWNQPQHF.